The 18 T cell receptor beta chains below all came from one sample that was sequenced in a study of cytomegalovirus exposure and HLA in healthy donors. Researchers ran the PCR with 60 Vbeta and 13 Jbeta primers. The method was immunoSEQ multiplex PCR; TCRdb's version includes in-frame clones alone and lacks a portion of them. The sample records about 160,000 clones, around 80% being singletons. Sequencing was carried out using PBMCs. These receptors came from a middle-aged woman in good health and CMV-seronegative.

The gene calls are TRBV9 and TRBJ1-2; D call uncertain. This CDR3 is 15 amino acids long. V was shortened by 1 base and J by 8 bases, with 18 bases between the two germline ends. Germline CDR1 and CDR2: SGDLS and YYNGEE. The CDR3 nucleotides are TGTGCCAGCAGCGTACGGGATTCGACTTGGGAGGGCTACACCTTC. This sequence encodes CASSVRDSTWEGYTF.

A single count supports this clone. At one boundary the junction diverges from the germline segment, which might be a read error. The V and J genes are TRBV7-9 and TRBJ1-2, with 8 bases matching TRBD1. The CDR3 spans 13 residues. Germline lookup yields CDR1 SEHNR and CDR2 FQNEAQ (reference sequence). This chain's CDR3 is CSSSNTGGSGYTF. Written as DNA, the CDR3 is TGTTCCAGCAGCAATACAGGGGGAAGTGGCTACACCTTC.

The chain links TRBV19 to TRBJ1-5; 8 nucleotides align to TRBD1. Losses at the gene ends were 5 bases for V and 4 bases for J; bases not matched to a gene: 10. The CDR3 is made up of 16 amino acids. Per the germline V gene, CDR1 is LNHDA and CDR2 is SQIVND (reference sequence). CDR3 nucleotides: TGTGCCAGTAGTGCAGCACCTGACAGGGGTAATCAGCCCCAGCATTTT. This sequence encodes CASSAAPDRGNQPQHF.

This sequence joins TRBV9 and TRBJ2-3, with 9 bases that match TRBD2. This CDR3 is built from 16 residues. Germline CDR1 reads SGDLS; CDR2 reads YYNGEE. The J segment lost 5 bases and the V segment lost 0 bases, leaving 7 bases of the junction unmatched. CDR3 nucleotide sequence: TGTGCCAGCAGCGTAGGTCCTAGCGGGATTATAGATACGCAGTATTTT. Protein product: CASSVGPSGIIDTQYF.

A word on this clone: A read error may account for a junction end that differs from germline. The V call is TRBV7-8, the J call TRBJ2-1; 8 bases fit TRBD1. The CDR3 loop spans 10 amino acids. The germline V gene encodes CDR1 SGHVS and CDR2 FQNEAQ. CDR3 coding DNA: TGCGCAGGGGGCGAGAATGAGCAGTTCTTC. Translated: CAGGENEQFF.

This chain uses TRBV19 with TRBJ2-7; maybe TRBD1 (6 bases). Germline CDR1 and CDR2: LNHDA and SQIVND (reference sequence). Deletions cut 9 bases from V and 4 bases from J, with 10 bases between. This CDR3 contains 11 residues. This chain's CDR3 is CASGQFYEQYF. CDR3 DNA: TGTGCCAGCGGACAGTTTTACGAGCAGTACTTC.

This clone was observed a handful of times. The chain couples TRBV29-1 to TRBJ2-7; a weak D match, TRBD2 (6 bases). Germline assignment: CDR1 SQVTM and CDR2 ANQGSEA. This CDR3 comprises 12 residues. The ends were cut back, 0 bases at V and 9 bases at J, with 12 bases in the middle. The DNA for the CDR3 is TGCAGCGTTGAAGATAGGCGGGGCGGGCAGTACTTC. It yields the protein CSVEDRRGGQYF.

The chain uses TRBV5-1 and TRBJ1-4; D is unresolved. Germline V lookup: CDR1 SGHRS, CDR2 YFSETQ. V lost 0 bases and J 0 bases, leaving 9 bases between the germline ends. The CDR3 runs to 16 residues. The CDR3 nucleotides read TGCGCCAGCAGCTTGGGTGGCAGTTCAACTAATGAAAAACTGTTTTTT. This sequence encodes CASSLGGSSTNEKLFF.

V gene TRBV25-1 combines with J gene TRBJ2-3, with 7 bases that match TRBD1. Unmatched junction bases numbered 9, after V lost 3 bases and J lost 3 bases. Germline CDR1 and CDR2: MGHDK and SYGVNS. This CDR3 contains 16 residues. The CDR3 loop is CASSDWNNRGTDTQYF. The CDR3, as DNA: TGTGCCAGCAGTGATTGGAATAACAGGGGAACAGATACGCAGTATTTT. Combining the CDR3 with reference TRBV25-1 and TRBJ2-3 gives the whole variable domain EADIYQTPRYLVIGTGKKITLECSQTMGHDKMYWYQQDPGMELHLIHYSYGVNSTEKGDLSSESTVSRIRTEHFPLTLESARPSHTSQYLCASSDWNNRGTDTQYFGPGTRLTVL.

Note on this clone: At one end the junction does not follow the germline gene, possibly because of a read error. This chain links TRBV9 with TRBJ2-7; possible D gene TRBD2, 6 bases. This CDR3 has 14 amino acids. Per germline, CDR1 SGDLS and CDR2 YYNGEE. CDR3 loop: CASSVDYLWGEQYF. The DNA of the CDR3 is TGTGCCAGCAGCGTAGACTACCTGTGGGGGGAGCAGTATTTC.

This clone has a handful of counts. The chain is built from TRBV11-2 and TRBJ2-7; 7 bases are shared with TRBD1. J lost 6 bases, V lost 5 bases, and 7 bases had no gene match. The germline V gene has CDR1 SGHAT and CDR2 FQNNGV. CDR3 length equals 13 residues. Here the CDR3 DNA reads TGTGCCAGCAGCCCTCTGACAGGGCGCGAGCAGTACTTC. Translation: CASSPLTGREQYF.

The chain employs TRBV11-2 and TRBJ1-1; possible D gene TRBD1, 5 bases. V was shortened by 1 base and J by 1 base, with 10 bases between the two germline ends. From germline, CDR1 is SGHAT and CDR2 FQNNGV. The CDR3 is made up of 15 amino acids. The CDR3 sequence is CASSLGRGQNTEAFF. CDR3 nucleotides: TGTGCCAGCAGCTTAGGGAGGGGTCAGAACACTGAAGCTTTCTTT.

V is TRBV5-1 and J is TRBJ2-7, with D perhaps TRBD1 (5 bases). This CDR3 contains 14 residues. V was clipped by 1 base and J by 4 bases, with 12 bases between them. CDR1 and CDR2 from the germline V gene are SGHRS and YFSETQ. The CDR3 sequence: CASSLTGPTYEQYF. In DNA, the CDR3 is TGCGCCAGCAGCTTGACAGGACCCACATACGAGCAGTACTTC.

The V gene is TRBV18, the J gene TRBJ1-4; 7 bases are a match to TRBD1. The CDR3 loop spans 13 amino acids. Germline V lookup: CDR1 KGHSH, CDR2 LQKENI. V shed 5 bases, J shed 5 bases, and the junction held 2 bases outside the gene matches. This chain's CDR3 is CASSRGQNEKLFF. As DNA, the CDR3 is TGTGCCAGCTCAAGGGGACAGAATGAAAAACTGTTTTTT.

The chain recombines TRBV9 with TRBJ1-3; D not resolved. The ends were cut back, 4 bases at V and 0 bases at J, with 11 bases in the middle. Germline assignment: CDR1 SGDLS and CDR2 YYNGEE. The CDR3 is 15 residues long. CDR3 coding DNA: TGTGCCAGCAGCCGGGGAGGGAGCTCTGGAAACACCATATATTTT. It is translated as CASSRGGSSGNTIYF.

In this sample, this clone turned up a few times. This sequence joins TRBV28 and TRBJ2-5; TRBD1 aligns across 8 bases. Looked up from germline, CDR1 is MDHEN and CDR2 is SYDVKM. This CDR3 spans 15 amino acids. With 5 bases clipped from V and 7 bases from J, the junction kept 12 bases outside the gene matches. The CDR3 sequence is CASSPHDRGRGTQYF. For the CDR3, the DNA is TGTGCCAGCAGTCCACACGACAGGGGACGCGGGACCCAGTACTTC.

The chain couples TRBV5-8 to TRBJ1-5, with 8 nucleotides matching TRBD1. Germline loops: CDR1 SGHTS, CDR2 YDEGEE. With V trimmed by 6 bases and J by 7 bases, 15 bases remained unmatched. This CDR3 contains 16 residues. CDR3 sequence (DNA): TGTGCCAGCACCTCAAGGCAGGGGGCCTTACGGCAGCCCCAGCATTTT. Its protein is CASTSRQGALRQPQHF.

The rearrangement joins TRBV7-8 to TRBJ2-7, with D perhaps matching TRBD2 (5 bases). Germline loops: CDR1 SGHVS, CDR2 FQNEAQ. The V and J ends lost 1 base and 0 bases respectively, with 13 bases between them. This CDR3 has 16 residues. CDR3 nucleotides: TGTGCCAGCAGCTTAGGTAGGACTCATTTCTCCTACGAGCAGTACTTC. Translating gives CASSLGRTHFSYEQYF.